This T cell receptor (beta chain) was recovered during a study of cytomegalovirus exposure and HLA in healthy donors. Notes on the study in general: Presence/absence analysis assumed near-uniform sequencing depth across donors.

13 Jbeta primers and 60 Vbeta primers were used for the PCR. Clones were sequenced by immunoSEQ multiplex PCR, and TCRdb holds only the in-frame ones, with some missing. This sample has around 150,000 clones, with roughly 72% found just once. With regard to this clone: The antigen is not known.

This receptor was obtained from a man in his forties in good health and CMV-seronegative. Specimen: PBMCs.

The CDR3 DNA follows: TGTGCCAGCAGCCTCGGGGGGAGAGATACGCAGTATTTT. Protein sequence: CASSLGGRDTQYF. V is TRBV11-3 and J is TRBJ2-3; 7 positions agree with TRBD2. V lost 5 bases to trimming and J lost 5 bases; unmatched junction nucleotides: 4. This CDR3 has 13 residues. Per germline, CDR1 SGHNT and CDR2 YENEEA.